The 25 T cell receptor beta chains given below trace back to one sample, sequenced in a study of identical twins. TCRdb recomputed calls from the 5' RACE reads with MiXCR, one row per CDR3 protein. Here the sample spans hundreds of thousands of distinct CDR3 sequences, 8.6% being singletons. The same sample was also used in a study of yellow fever vaccine responses in identical twins.

The sequenced sample consisted of PBMCs. The receptors come from a woman aged 18-29 years in good health.

This clonotype was found a few times. The chain is built from TRBV5-1 and TRBJ2-2; D gene unclear. CDR3 length: 12 amino acids. The germline V gene encodes CDR1 SGHRS and CDR2 YFSETQ. V dropped 4 bases and J dropped 3 bases, with 4 bases sitting between them. The CDR3 region has the DNA TGCGCCAGCAGCGAAGACACCGGGGAGCTGTTTTTT. As protein: CASSEDTGELFF.

This chain uses TRBV2 with TRBJ2-3; D unresolved. CDR1 SNHLY and CDR2 FYNNEI come from the germline V gene. This CDR3 has 13 residues. Trimming shortened V by 4 bases and J by 6 bases, and 11 bases separated the two germline ends. DNA for the CDR3: TGTGCCAGCAGTGTTCTGGGTGGGGATACGCAGTATTTT. Translated, it gives CASSVLGGDTQYF.

The V call is TRBV19, the J call TRBJ2-1; TRBD2 is a possible D gene (5 bases). V lost 3 bases and J lost 2, with 14 bases in between. Germline CDR1 and CDR2: LNHDA and SQIVND (reference sequence). This CDR3 contains 16 residues. The CDR3 DNA follows: TGTGCCAGTAGTATCACCCCCGGAGGCGCCTACAATGAGCAGTTCTTC. Encoded protein: CASSITPGGAYNEQFF.

CDR3: CSASSDTGELFF. CDR3 nucleotides: TGCAGTGCTAGTAGTGACACCGGGGAGCTGTTTTTT. V is TRBV20-1 and J is TRBJ2-2, with D hard to call. CDR3 length: 12 residues. Looked up from germline, CDR1 is DFQATT and CDR2 is SNEGSKA (reference sequence). V was cut by 3 bases and J by 3 bases, with 5 bases left in between.

The chain employs TRBV11-2 and TRBJ2-5, with a tentative D call TRBD2 (6 bases). CDR1 is SGHAT and CDR2 is FQNNGV in the germline V gene. There are 14 residues in the CDR3. Trimming stripped 5 bases from V and 1 base from J, with 11 bases between. The CDR3 spells CASSPWDFQETQYF. The CDR3 DNA reads TGTGCCAGCAGCCCCTGGGACTTCCAAGAGACCCAGTACTTC.

About this clonotype: Relative to the germline gene, one junction end is altered; a read error may explain this. The chain employs TRBV24-1 and TRBJ2-2, with D uncertain. CDR3 size: 14 residues. CDR1 and CDR2 (germline): KGHDR, SFDVKD. The CDR3 region is CANSDVGTTGELFF. The DNA for the CDR3 is TGTGCCAACAGTGACGTGGGTACCACCGGGGAGCTGTTTTTT.

The CDR3 loop is CASSLLGGKETQYF. CDR3 DNA sequence: TGTGCCAGCAGCCTCCTGGGGGGGAAAGAGACCCAGTACTTC. The chain joins TRBV3-1 to TRBJ2-5; the match to TRBD2 covers 7 bases. V gave up 4 bases and J gave up 3 bases; unmatched junction bases: 5. This CDR3 comprises 14 residues. CDR1 and CDR2 from the germline V gene are LGHDT and YNNKEL (reference sequence).

This clonotype was detected many times. The V call is TRBV20-1, the J call TRBJ2-5, with D unresolved. Trimming cost V 3 bases and J 0 bases, with 17 bases left between them. Per germline, CDR1 DFQATT and CDR2 SNEGSKA (reference sequence). The CDR3 covers 16 residues. As DNA, the CDR3 is TGCAGTGCTAGTATCTCGGTCTCCGACTACCAAGAGACCCAGTACTTC. Translating it yields CSASISVSDYQETQYF.

This clonotype was found a few times. This chain connects TRBV2 to TRBJ2-5; TRBD1 aligns across 8 bases. The CDR3 totals 13 residues. Looked up from germline, CDR1 is SNHLY and CDR2 is FYNNEI. V dropped 5 bases and J dropped 5; count of bases not matched to a gene: 4. The CDR3 here is CASSQDRDETQYF. In DNA, the CDR3 is TGTGCCAGCAGTCAGGACAGGGATGAGACCCAGTACTTC.

V gene TRBV7-3 combines with J gene TRBJ2-6; D could derive from TRBD1 or TRBD2 (6 bases each). This CDR3 contains 16 residues. CDR1 and CDR2 (germline): SGHTA, FQGTGA. The V gene lost 1 base and the J gene lost 4 bases, with 11 bases spanning the gap. CDR3 DNA sequence: TGTGCCAGCAGCTTAAATGGGGGGCCCGGGGCCAACGTCCTGACTTTC. Translated: CASSLNGGPGANVLTF.

The chain uses TRBV7-9 and TRBJ2-2; unclear D gene. This CDR3 has 16 amino acids. Germline V gives CDR1 SEHNR, CDR2 FQNEAQ (reference sequence). Trimming took off 3 bases at V and 1 base at J, with 12 bases between the two ends. CDR3 residues: CASSLGSTMNTGELFF. The CDR3 DNA reads TGTGCCAGCAGCTTGGGCAGCACTATGAACACCGGGGAGCTGTTTTTT. The full variable domain, with the rest looked up from reference TRBV7-9 and TRBJ2-2, is DTGVSQNPRHKITKRGQNVTFRCDPISEHNRLYWYRQTLGQGPEFLTYFQNEAQLEKSRLLSDRFSAERPKGSFSTLEIQRTEQGDSAMYLCASSLGSTMNTGELFFGEGSRLTVL.

A few counts support this clonotype. The chain joins TRBV7-9 to TRBJ2-7, with unresolved D. Germline assignment: CDR1 SEHNR and CDR2 FQNEAQ (reference sequence). The CDR3 has 13 residues. Deletions cut 2 bases from V and 7 bases from J, with 12 bases between. The CDR3 loop is CASSLSGSQEQYF. The CDR3, as DNA: TGTGCCAGCAGCTTATCCGGGTCCCAAGAGCAGTACTTC.

V is TRBV4-2 and J is TRBJ2-7; the match to TRBD1 covers 7 bases. This CDR3 comprises 15 residues. CDR1 is LGHNA, CDR2 YNFKEQ, per germline. Losses at the gene ends were 4 bases for V and 2 bases for J; bases not matched to a gene: 8. The CDR3 region has the DNA TGTGCCAGCAGCCGTGATATAGGGACAGCCTACGAGCAGTACTTC. This translates into CASSRDIGTAYEQYF.

This clonotype was seen repeatedly, ten times or more. The chain employs TRBV5-1 and TRBJ2-7, with TRBD1 matching over 10 bases. With V trimmed by 5 bases and J by 7 bases, 6 bases remained unmatched. The CDR3 contains 13 residues. Germline V lookup: CDR1 SGHRS, CDR2 YFSETQ. The CDR3 DNA reads TGCGCCAGCAGTGGACAGGGGGGCACGGAGCAGTACTTC. This gives the protein CASSGQGGTEQYF. The whole variable domain, remainder taken from reference TRBV5-1 and TRBJ2-7, is KAGVTQTPRYLIKTRGQQVTLSCSPISGHRSVSWYQQTPGQGLQFLFEYFSETQRNKGNFPGRFSGRQFSNSRSEMNVSTLELGDSALYLCASSGQGGTEQYFGPGTRLTVT.

This sequence joins TRBV12-3 or TRBV12-4 and TRBJ2-3; TRBD1 matches at 10 bases. J gave up 3 bases and V 5 bases, and 5 bases lay outside the gene matches. The CDR3 sequence is 15 residues long. The CDR3 bases are TGTGCCAGCAGTCCCGGACAGGGGGAAACAGATACGCAGTATTTT. It encodes CASSPGQGETDTQYF.

This clonotype was seen many times. The genes are TRBV27 and TRBJ2-1; 7 bases fit TRBD2. J was trimmed by 0 bases and V by 11 bases; bases with no gene match: 22. The CDR3 runs 19 residues. Per the germline V gene, CDR1 is MNHEY and CDR2 is SMNVEV (reference sequence). The CDR3 DNA reads TGTGCCTATTCTCCGGGCGCTAGCGGTGAACAGAGCTCCTACAATGAGCAGTTCTTC. This sequence encodes CAYSPGASGEQSSYNEQFF.

The chain employs TRBV25-1 and TRBJ2-7; TRBD1 agrees at 7 bases. The germline V gene encodes CDR1 MGHDK and CDR2 SYGVNS. The CDR3 totals 16 residues. The V segment lost 3 bases and the J segment 2 bases; nucleotides outside the gene matches: 10. The CDR3 region is CASSEIFGTEPYEQYF. CDR3 nucleotide sequence: TGTGCCAGCAGTGAGATTTTCGGGACAGAACCCTACGAGCAGTACTTC.

This rearrangement joins TRBV6-2 or TRBV6-3 to TRBJ2-1; no firm D call. CDR1 and CDR2 from the germline V gene are MNHEY and SVGEGT. V dropped 6 bases and J dropped 4 bases, with 16 bases sitting between them. The CDR3 contains 15 residues. The CDR3 loop reads CASRTPTDLYNEQFF. DNA of the CDR3: TGTGCCAGCAGAACCCCTACGGATCTATACAATGAGCAGTTCTTC.

This clonotype was detected ten times or more. The genes are TRBV24-1 and TRBJ2-1; TRBD2 matches at 13 bases. Per germline, CDR1 KGHDR and CDR2 SFDVKD. The CDR3 sequence is 15 residues long. V was pared by 5 bases and J by 7 bases, with 4 bases of the junction left unmatched. CDR3 amino acids: CATSGGTSGNNEQFF. CDR3 nucleotides: TGTGCCACCAGTGGCGGGACTAGCGGGAATAATGAGCAGTTCTTC.

This clonotype appeared many times. The chain's CDR3 is CASSSTGLAVSTDTQYF. CDR3 DNA: TGTGCCAGCAGCTCAACGGGACTAGCGGTTAGCACAGATACGCAGTATTTT. The V call is TRBV13, the J call TRBJ2-3, with 11 nucleotides matching TRBD2. The CDR3 is 17 amino acids. Germline V CDR1 and CDR2: PRHDT, FYEKMQ (reference sequence). V lost 4 bases, J lost 0 bases, and 6 bases stayed unmatched.

This rearrangement joins TRBV5-8 to TRBJ2-5, with unresolved D. Germline V gene data show CDR1 as SGHTS and CDR2 as YDEGEE. Trimming cost V 0 bases and J 2 bases, with 11 bases left between them. The CDR3 has 15 amino acids. CDR3 region: CASSLGLGIQETQYF. CDR3 nucleotide sequence: TGTGCCAGCAGCTTGGGTTTGGGGATTCAAGAGACCCAGTACTTC.

In its sample, this clonotype was seen many times. CDR3 sequence (DNA): TGTGCCAGCAGGCGGACTAGCGGGAGGGACAATGAGCAGTTCTTC. It translates to CASRRTSGRDNEQFF. V is TRBV28 and J is TRBJ2-1; 15 bases are a match to TRBD2. J was trimmed by 5 bases and V by 6 bases; bases with no gene match: 2. The germline V gene encodes CDR1 MDHEN and CDR2 SYDVKM. The CDR3 is 15 amino acids.

In this sample, this clonotype turned up a few times. The V and J genes are TRBV7-9 and TRBJ2-3, with 7 bases fitting TRBD1. The CDR3 sequence is 14 residues long. CDR1 SEHNR and CDR2 FQNEAQ come from the germline V gene (reference sequence). V lost 7 bases, J lost 1 base, and 5 bases stayed unmatched. The chain's CDR3 is CASTPGQRTDTQYF. The CDR3 DNA follows: TGTGCCAGCACACCGGGACAGCGCACAGATACGCAGTATTTT.

This clonotype was found many times. The V call is TRBV4-3, the J call TRBJ2-1; 10 bases fit TRBD1. Germline V gene data show CDR1 as LGHNA and CDR2 as YSLEER. The CDR3 is made up of 15 amino acids. V trimming: 3 bases; J trimming: 5 bases; junction bases outside the gene matches: 4. In DNA form, the CDR3 reads TGCGCCAGCAGCCAGGGACAGGGGTCGGACAATGAGCAGTTCTTC. Amino acid sequence: CASSQGQGSDNEQFF.

This clonotype has just a few counts. The chain recombines TRBV7-2 with TRBJ2-1; perhaps TRBD1 as D (6 bases). The CDR3 is 16 amino acids. Trimming removed 1 base from V and 0 bases from J, with 10 bases in between. Per the germline V gene, CDR1 is SGHTA and CDR2 is FQGNSA. The CDR3 protein is CASSLGTDLSYNEQFF. In DNA form, the CDR3 reads TGTGCCAGCAGCTTAGGGACAGACCTCTCCTACAATGAGCAGTTCTTC.